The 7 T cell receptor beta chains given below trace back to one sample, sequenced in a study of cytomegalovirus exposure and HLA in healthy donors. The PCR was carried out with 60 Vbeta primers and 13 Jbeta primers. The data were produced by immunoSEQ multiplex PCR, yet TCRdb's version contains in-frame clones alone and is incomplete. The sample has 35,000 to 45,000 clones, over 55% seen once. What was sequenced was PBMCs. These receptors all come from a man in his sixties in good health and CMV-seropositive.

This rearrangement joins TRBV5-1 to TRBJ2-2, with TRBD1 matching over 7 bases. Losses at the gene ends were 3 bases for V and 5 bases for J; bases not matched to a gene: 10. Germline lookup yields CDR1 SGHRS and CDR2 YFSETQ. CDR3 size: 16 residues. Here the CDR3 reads CASSSGAQGVTGELFF. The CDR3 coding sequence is TGCGCCAGCAGCTCCGGGGCCCAGGGGGTTACCGGGGAGCTGTTTTTT.

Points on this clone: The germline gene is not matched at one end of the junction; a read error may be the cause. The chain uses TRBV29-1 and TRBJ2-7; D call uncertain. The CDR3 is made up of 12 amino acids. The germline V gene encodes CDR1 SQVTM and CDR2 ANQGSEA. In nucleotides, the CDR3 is TGCAGCGTTTCATCAAACTCCAACGAGCAGTACTTC. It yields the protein CSVSSNSNEQYF.

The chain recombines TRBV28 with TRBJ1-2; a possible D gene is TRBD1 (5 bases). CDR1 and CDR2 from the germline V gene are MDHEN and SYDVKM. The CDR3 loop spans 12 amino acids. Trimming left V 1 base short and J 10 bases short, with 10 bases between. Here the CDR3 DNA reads TGTGCCAGCAGTTTATTCGGGGGGATCTACACCTTC. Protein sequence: CASSLFGGIYTF.

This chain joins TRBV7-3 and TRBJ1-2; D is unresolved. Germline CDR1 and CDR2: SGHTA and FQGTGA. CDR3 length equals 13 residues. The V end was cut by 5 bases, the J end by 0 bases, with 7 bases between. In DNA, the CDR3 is TGTGCCAGCAGCCCCGGGACTAACTATGGCTACACCTTC. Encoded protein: CASSPGTNYGYTF.

CDR3 in DNA: TGCGCCAGCAGCCCCCTTGGGACAGGGAACGGGGAGCTGTTTTTT. Translation: CASSPLGTGNGELFF. This chain connects TRBV5-1 to TRBJ2-2; 9 bases fit TRBD1. In germline, CDR1 is SGHRS, CDR2 YFSETQ. The CDR3 contains 15 residues. The V gene end was trimmed by 4 bases and the J gene end by 7 bases; junction bases not matched to a gene: 8.

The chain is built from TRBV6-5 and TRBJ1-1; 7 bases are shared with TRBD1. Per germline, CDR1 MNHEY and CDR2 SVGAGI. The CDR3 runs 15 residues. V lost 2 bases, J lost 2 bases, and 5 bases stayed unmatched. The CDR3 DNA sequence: TGTGCCAGCAGTTACAGGGGGCATGTCAACACTGAAGCTTTCTTT. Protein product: CASSYRGHVNTEAFF.

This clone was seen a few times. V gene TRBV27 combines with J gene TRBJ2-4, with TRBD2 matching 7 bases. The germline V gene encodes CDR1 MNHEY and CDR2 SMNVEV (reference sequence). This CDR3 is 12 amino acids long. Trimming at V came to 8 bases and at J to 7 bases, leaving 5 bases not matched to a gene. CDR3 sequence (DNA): TGTGCCAGCCCTCTTAGCGGGAACATTCAGTACTTC. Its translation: CASPLSGNIQYF.